This TCR beta chain is from a study of cytomegalovirus exposure and HLA in healthy donors. Profiled with immunoSEQ multiplex PCR; TCRdb holds only in-frame clones, not every one. The table shows about 170,000 clones, with 85% to 90% occurring only once. V dropped 2 bases and J dropped 0; count of bases not matched to a gene: 1. CDR1 WSHSY and CDR2 SAAADI come from the germline V gene. The CDR3 loop spans 14 amino acids. The genes are TRBV10-2 and TRBJ2-7, with 7 bases fitting TRBD1. The source is a woman aged 18-29 years in good health and CMV-seropositive. Material for sequencing was PBMCs. In DNA, the CDR3 is TGCGCCAGCAGTGAGGCAGGGGGCTCCTACGAGCAGTACTTC. It is translated as CASSEAGGSYEQYF.